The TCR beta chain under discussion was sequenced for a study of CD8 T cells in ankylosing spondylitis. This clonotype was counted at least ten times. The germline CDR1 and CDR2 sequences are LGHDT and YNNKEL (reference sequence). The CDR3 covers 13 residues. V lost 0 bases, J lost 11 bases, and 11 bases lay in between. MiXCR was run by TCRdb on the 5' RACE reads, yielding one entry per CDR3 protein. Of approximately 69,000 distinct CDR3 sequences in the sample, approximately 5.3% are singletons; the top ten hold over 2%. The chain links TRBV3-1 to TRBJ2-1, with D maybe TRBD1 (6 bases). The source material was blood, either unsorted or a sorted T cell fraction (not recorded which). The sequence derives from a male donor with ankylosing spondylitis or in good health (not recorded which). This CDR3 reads CASSQDGQGQQFF. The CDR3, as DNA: TGTGCCAGCAGCCAAGATGGCCAGGGGCAGCAGTTCTTC.